These 14 T cell receptor beta chains share one sample of origin, sequenced in a study of T cell clones after liver transplantation (dated by TCRdb to the late 2010s). The library was obtained by the immunoSEQ multiplex PCR assay. The source is immuneACCESS, and TCRdb retained only in-frame sequences with V and J called. Part of the clones is not carried over; for the studies checked, unresolved V genes explain less than half of this, and the remainder is unexplained. The sample includes roughly 49,000 clones, with roughly 74% observed a single time. More than 9% of the sample is in the top ten clones. The sample in question was CD4+ T cells from blood, obtained approximately 54 months after liver transplant. The receptors shown here come from a human patient who received a liver transplant. After a transplant, not all T cells may be the patient's own; some may come from the graft donor.

V usage is TRBV11-3 and J usage is TRBJ2-3; 14 bases agree with TRBD2. Germline assignment: CDR1 SGHNT and CDR2 YENEEA. CDR3 size: 16 residues. V was clipped by 5 bases and J by 3 bases; unmatched bases: 4. For the CDR3, the DNA is TGTGCCAGCAGCCCCGGGACTAGCGGGAGAACAGATACGCAGTATTTT. Translation: CASSPGTSGRTDTQYF.

The chain employs TRBV27 and TRBJ1-5; a weak D match, TRBD1 (5 bases). The V and J ends lost 3 bases and 1 base respectively, with 16 bases between them. The germline V gene encodes CDR1 MNHEY and CDR2 SMNVEV (reference sequence). The CDR3 is made up of 17 amino acids. In DNA form, the CDR3 reads TGTGCCAGCAGTTTGCCTACCGGGACCACAAGCAATCAGCCCCAGCATTTT. Its protein product is CASSLPTGTTSNQPQHF.

This chain connects TRBV11-2 to TRBJ2-1; unclear D gene. V lost 0 bases, J lost 6 bases, and 12 bases lay in between. CDR1 is SGHAT and CDR2 is FQNNGV in the germline V gene. The CDR3 has 15 amino acids. CDR3 DNA sequence: TGTGCCAGCAGCTTAGAGTCTAGAAGGACCAATGAGCAGTTCTTC. Translated, it gives CASSLESRRTNEQFF.

This chain's CDR3 is CASSYPDRVHNEQFF. CDR3 bases: TGTGCCAGCAGTTACCCGGACAGGGTGCACAATGAGCAGTTCTTC. This chain links TRBV27 with TRBJ2-1, with 8 positions matching TRBD1. Germline CDR1 reads MNHEY; CDR2 reads SMNVEV (reference sequence). J was trimmed by 5 bases and V by 4 bases; bases with no gene match: 7. The length of the CDR3 is 15 residues.

This chain links TRBV10-2 with TRBJ2-1, with 10 bases lining up with TRBD2. The CDR3 is made up of 16 amino acids. V shed 0 bases and J 8 bases; nucleotides not matched to a gene: 7. Germline CDR1 reads WSHSY; CDR2 reads SAAADI. CDR3 residues: CASSESQRGGMDEQFF. CDR3 nucleotide sequence: TGCGCCAGCAGTGAGTCTCAGCGGGGGGGCATGGATGAGCAGTTCTTC.

This sequence joins TRBV2 and TRBJ2-3; no reliable D call. With 1 base removed from V and 0 bases from J, the gap between germline ends came to 5 bases. CDR1 and CDR2 (germline): SNHLY, FYNNEI. CDR3 length equals 14 residues. CDR3 sequence reads: CASSEGISTDTQYF. The CDR3 bases are TGTGCCAGCAGTGAAGGTATTAGCACAGATACGCAGTATTTT. Full variable domain (outside the CDR3, taken from reference TRBV2 and TRBJ2-3): EPEVTQTPSHQVTQMGQEVILRCVPISNHLYFYWYRQILGQKVEFLVSFYNNEISEKSEIFDDQFSVERPDGSNFTLKIRSTKLEDSAMYFCASSEGISTDTQYFGPGTRLTVL.

This clone turned up a few times. CDR3 DNA sequence: TGTGCCAGCAGTTCCGGACCCTATGGCTACACCTTC. Its translation: CASSSGPYGYTF. The J gene is TRBJ1-2, the V gene TRBV28; no clear D gene. The germline V and J ends were trimmed by 4 bases and 4 bases, with 7 bases remaining between them. The CDR3 runs to 12 residues. The germline gives CDR1 MDHEN, CDR2 SYDVKM.

The V gene is TRBV27, the J gene TRBJ1-2; D is unclear. The germline V gene encodes CDR1 MNHEY and CDR2 SMNVEV (reference sequence). The CDR3 has 13 residues. Trimming removed 6 bases from V and 2 bases from J, with 10 bases in between. The CDR3 loop reads CASSRGGNYGYTF. Written as DNA, the CDR3 is TGTGCCAGCAGCCGGGGAGGGAACTATGGCTACACCTTC.

This clone is medium-sized. This chain uses TRBV18 with TRBJ2-2; a weak D match, TRBD2 (5 bases). This CDR3 has 13 residues. Germline V gives CDR1 KGHSH, CDR2 LQKENI. V was shortened by 3 bases and J by 6 bases, with 8 bases between the two germline ends. The CDR3 region is CASSPSGPGELFF. CDR3 nucleotide sequence: TGTGCCAGCTCACCGAGCGGTCCCGGGGAGCTGTTTTTT.

This clone showed up just a few times. This chain uses TRBV2 with TRBJ1-2; D is ambiguous. The CDR3 spans 14 residues. Deletions cut 2 bases from V and 2 bases from J, with 9 bases between. Looked up from germline, CDR1 is SNHLY and CDR2 is FYNNEI. CDR3 protein: CASSETRRNYGYTF. CDR3 in DNA: TGTGCCAGCAGTGAAACGCGGAGAAACTATGGCTACACCTTC.

The CDR3 nucleotides are TGTGCCAGCAGCTTGATCGGGGTACACGAGCAGTACTTC. Translated: CASSLIGVHEQYF. The J gene is TRBJ2-7, the V gene TRBV5-6, with TRBD2 as a possible D gene (5 bases). In germline, CDR1 is SGHDT, CDR2 YYEEEE. V dropped 1 base and J dropped 5 bases, with 10 bases sitting between them. The CDR3 runs 13 residues.

The chain joins TRBV5-4 to TRBJ2-7; D is possibly TRBD1 or TRBD2 (5 bases each). V was pared by 0 bases and J by 6 bases, with 7 bases between. Germline assignment: CDR1 SGHNT and CDR2 YYREEE (reference sequence). This CDR3 has 12 residues. The CDR3 DNA is TGTGCCAGCAGCTTGGCCGGGGCCGAGCAGTACTTC. Translated: CASSLAGAEQYF. Based on the CDR3 plus reference TRBV5-4 and TRBJ2-7, the full variable domain is ETGVTQSPTHLIKTRGQQVTLRCSSQSGHNTVSWYQQALGQGPQFIFQYYREEENGRGNFPPRFSGLQFPNYSSELNVNALELDDSALYLCASSLAGAEQYFGPGTRLTVT.

This clone has a handful of counts. The chain joins TRBV28 to TRBJ2-6; no reliable D call. V gave up 5 bases and J gave up 1 base, with 15 bases separating them. The CDR3 is 17 amino acids. Germline V gives CDR1 MDHEN, CDR2 SYDVKM. CDR3 residues: CASSALAVGSGANVLTF. The CDR3 bases are TGTGCCAGCAGTGCACTGGCTGTGGGGTCTGGGGCCAACGTCCTGACTTTC.

The gene calls are TRBV11-2 and TRBJ2-7; tentatively, D is TRBD1 or TRBD2 (5 bases each). The V gene's germline CDR1 is SGHAT and CDR2 FQNNGV. This CDR3 is built from 14 residues. V was pared by 3 bases and J by 3 bases, with 12 bases between. In DNA form, the CDR3 reads TGTGCCAGCAGCTTCGCACTGGGGGTCTACGAGCAGTACTTC. It codes for CASSFALGVYEQYF.